Reported below is one T cell receptor beta chain. Antigen specificity is unknown. Overall study findings and caveats: Whole repertoires were not studied in the larger cohort, only one V-J beta rearrangement. The TCR gene usage of tumor memory CD4+ T cells clustered together with blood and lymph node memory CD4+ cells and with lymph node naive CD4+ cells. Greatest tumor Treg TCR overlap was with tumor naive CD4+ cells.

Cells sorted as Tregs were CD4+, CD25+ and CD127-/low. The trim removed 3 bases at V and 7 bases at J, leaving 4 bases unmatched. The germline CDR1 and CDR2 sequences are SEHNR and FQNEAQ (reference sequence). There are 14 residues in the CDR3. Constant-region reverse primers amplified full-length variable regions, followed by semi-nested Nested Universal Primer A PCR. TCRdb used MiXCR to reprocess the 5' RACE reads, holding one entry per CDR3 protein. The sample shows 40,000 to 55,000 distinct CDR3 sequences, 22% of them seen only once. This sequence originates from a female donor with breast cancer. J is TRBJ2-1 and V is TRBV7-9; 9 positions match TRBD2. Sequences were obtained from Tregs sorted from a lymph node. The chain's CDR3 is CASSFRTSDNEQFF. The CDR3 nucleotides are TGTGCCAGCAGCTTCCGGACTAGCGATAATGAGCAGTTCTTC.